The rows below give T cell receptor beta chains drawn from one sample of a study of blood T cell repertoires in COVID-19. TCRdb keeps only in-frame clones here, not all; method: immunoSEQ multiplex PCR. The table records about 74,000 clones, approximately 80% of them present only once. The sequenced sample consisted of peripheral blood. Receptors were obtained from a human donor in a cohort sampled during active COVID-19. Both conserved end residues are part of each CDR3. A D gene is named only where the DNA matches it firmly. The size field is filled for only some rows; it gives once, few, many or a size class.

V,D,J,size,DNA,CDR3
TRBV6-5,TRBD2,TRBJ2-5,NA,TGTGCCAGCAGAGGACTAGCTCCAGAGACCCAGTACTTC,CASRGLAPETQYF
TRBV6-2/TRBV6-3,NA,TRBJ2-1,NA,TGTGCCAGCAGCCAGTCGATGGCTAATGAGCAGTTCTTC,CASSQSMANEQFF
TRBV6-5,NA,TRBJ2-7,NA,TGTGCCAGCAGTTACTATAAGCGGGCGAGCGAGCAGTACTTC,CASSYYKRASEQYF
TRBV6-5,TRBD2,TRBJ2-7,NA,TGTGCCAGCAGCAGACTAGCGGGAGGGTACGAGCAGTACTTC,CASSRLAGGYEQYF
TRBV21-1,NA,TRBJ1-6,NA,TGTGCCAGCAGCAAAAACTCGAGGTGTGACTATAATTCACCCCTCCACTTT,CASSKNSRCDYNSPLHF
TRBV29-1,NA,TRBJ1-5,NA,TGCAGCGTCCGGGACACCGGTCATAGCAATCAGCCCCAGCATTTT,CSVRDTGHSNQPQHF
TRBV12-3/TRBV12-4,TRBD2,TRBJ2-7,NA,TGTGCCAGCAGTCCGGGAGGGCCTAAAGAGCAGTACTTC,CASSPGGPKEQYF
TRBV6-5,TRBD2,TRBJ2-5,once,TGTGCCAGCAGTTACAGGCGGGAGGCGGAGACCCAGTACTTC,CASSYRREAETQYF
TRBV6-2/TRBV6-3,TRBD2,TRBJ2-1,NA,TGTGCCAGCAGTTACCCTAGCGGGAGGGCCGTCGACAATGAGCAGTTCTTC,CASSYPSGRAVDNEQFF
TRBV6-4,TRBD1,TRBJ1-1,NA,TGTGCCAGCAGTGATACCGGGACAGTGAACACTGAAGCTTTCTTT,CASSDTGTVNTEAFF
TRBV14,TRBD2,TRBJ2-3,once,TGTGCCAGCAGCCAAGGTATAGCGGGAGGGCCAGATACGCAGTATTTT,CASSQGIAGGPDTQYF
TRBV5-1,NA,TRBJ2-5,NA,TGCGCCAGCAGCTGGGAGGGGGAGGAGACCCAGTACTTC,CASSWEGEETQYF
TRBV7-9,NA,TRBJ1-1,few,TGTGCCAGTCGGGGGGCGCTGAACACTGAAGCTTTCTTT,CASRGALNTEAFF
TRBV4-2,TRBD2,TRBJ2-7,NA,TGTGCCAGCAGCCTTGCCGGGACTAGCGGTCGTGACGAGCAGTACTTC,CASSLAGTSGRDEQYF
TRBV30,NA,TRBJ2-7,NA,TGTGCCTGGAGTCGGACAGTACCCTACGAGCAGTACTTC,CAWSRTVPYEQYF
TRBV21-1,NA,TRBJ2-7,few,TGTGCCAGCAGCAAAGCTTGGGACAGGACAACATACGAGCAGTACTTC,CASSKAWDRTTYEQYF